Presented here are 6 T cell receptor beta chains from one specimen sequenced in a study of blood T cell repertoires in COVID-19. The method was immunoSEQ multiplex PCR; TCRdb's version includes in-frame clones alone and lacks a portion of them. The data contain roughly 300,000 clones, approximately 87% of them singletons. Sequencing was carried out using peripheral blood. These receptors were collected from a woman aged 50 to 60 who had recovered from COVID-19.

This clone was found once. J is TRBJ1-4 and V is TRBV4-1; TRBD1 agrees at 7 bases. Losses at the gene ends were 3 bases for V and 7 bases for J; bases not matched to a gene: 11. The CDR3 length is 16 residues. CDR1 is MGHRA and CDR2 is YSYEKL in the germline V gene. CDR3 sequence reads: CASSHVYDRAGEKLFF. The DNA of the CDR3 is TGCGCCAGCAGCCACGTCTACGACAGGGCCGGTGAAAAACTGTTTTTT.

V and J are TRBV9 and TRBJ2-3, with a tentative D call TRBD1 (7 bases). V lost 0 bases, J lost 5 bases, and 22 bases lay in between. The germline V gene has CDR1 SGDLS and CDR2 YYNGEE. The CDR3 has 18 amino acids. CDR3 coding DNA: TGTGCCAGCAGCGTAGATATTGGAGGGGGCCAGTATAAAGATACGCAGTATTTT. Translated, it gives CASSVDIGGGQYKDTQYF.

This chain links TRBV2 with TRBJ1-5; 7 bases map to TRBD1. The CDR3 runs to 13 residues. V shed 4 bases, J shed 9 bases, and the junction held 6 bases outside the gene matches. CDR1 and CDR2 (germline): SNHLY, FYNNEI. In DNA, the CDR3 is TGTGCCAGCAGTGCGGGACAGCCTGGGCCCCAGCATTTT. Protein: CASSAGQPGPQHF.

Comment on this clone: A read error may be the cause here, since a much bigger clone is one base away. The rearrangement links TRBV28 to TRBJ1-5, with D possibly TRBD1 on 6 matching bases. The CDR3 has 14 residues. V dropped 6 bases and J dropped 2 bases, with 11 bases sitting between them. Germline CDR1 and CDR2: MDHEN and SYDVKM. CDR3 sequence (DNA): TGTGCCAGCAGCACAGGGTTAGGCAATCAGCCCCAGCATTTT. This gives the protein CASSTGLGNQPQHF.

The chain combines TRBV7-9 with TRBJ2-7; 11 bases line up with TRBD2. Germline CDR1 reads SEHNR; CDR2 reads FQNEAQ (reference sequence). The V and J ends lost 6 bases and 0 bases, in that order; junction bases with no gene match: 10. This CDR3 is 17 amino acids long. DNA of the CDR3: TGTGCCAGCAGTTCCCGGACTAGCGGGTTGAGCTCCTACGAGCAGTACTTC. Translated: CASSSRTSGLSSYEQYF.

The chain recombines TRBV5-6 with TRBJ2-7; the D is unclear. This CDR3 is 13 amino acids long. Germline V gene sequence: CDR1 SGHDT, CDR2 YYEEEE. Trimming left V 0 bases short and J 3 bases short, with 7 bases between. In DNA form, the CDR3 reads TGTGCCAGCAGCTTGGATACAGTCTACGAGCAGTACTTC. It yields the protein CASSLDTVYEQYF.